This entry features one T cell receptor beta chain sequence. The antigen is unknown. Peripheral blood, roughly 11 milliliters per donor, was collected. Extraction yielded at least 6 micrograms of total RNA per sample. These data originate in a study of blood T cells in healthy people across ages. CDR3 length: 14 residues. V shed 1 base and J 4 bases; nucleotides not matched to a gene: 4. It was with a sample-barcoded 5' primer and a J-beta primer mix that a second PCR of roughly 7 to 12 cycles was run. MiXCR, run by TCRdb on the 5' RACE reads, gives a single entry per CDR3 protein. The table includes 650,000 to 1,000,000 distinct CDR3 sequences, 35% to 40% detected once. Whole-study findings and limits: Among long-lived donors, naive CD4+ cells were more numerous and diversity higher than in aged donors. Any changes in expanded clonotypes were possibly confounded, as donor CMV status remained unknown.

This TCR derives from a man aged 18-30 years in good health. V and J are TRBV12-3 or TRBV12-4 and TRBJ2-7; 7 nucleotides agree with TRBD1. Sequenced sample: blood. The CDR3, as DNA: TGTGCCAGCAGTTTAGATGGGACAGCGTACGAGCAGTACTTC. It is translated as CASSLDGTAYEQYF.